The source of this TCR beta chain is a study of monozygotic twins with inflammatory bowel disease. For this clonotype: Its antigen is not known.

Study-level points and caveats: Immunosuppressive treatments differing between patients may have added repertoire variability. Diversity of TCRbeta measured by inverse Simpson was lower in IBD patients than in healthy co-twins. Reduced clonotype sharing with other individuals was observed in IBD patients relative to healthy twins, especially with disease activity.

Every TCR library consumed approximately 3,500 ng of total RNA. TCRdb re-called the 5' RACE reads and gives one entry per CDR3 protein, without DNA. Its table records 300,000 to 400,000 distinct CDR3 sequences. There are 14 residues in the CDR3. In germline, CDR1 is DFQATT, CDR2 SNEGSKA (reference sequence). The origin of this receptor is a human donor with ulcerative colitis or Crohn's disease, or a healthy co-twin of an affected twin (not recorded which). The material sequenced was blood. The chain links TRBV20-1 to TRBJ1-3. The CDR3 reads CSARQFSSGNTIYF.